The TCR beta chain described here comes from a study of neurological immune-mediated disorders. Study findings and constraints: The repertoires of 18 of 34 multiple sclerosis patients were placed by phylogenetic grouping in a single related-CDR3 cluster, which may be a signature. Patients with HTLV-1-associated myelopathy had the highest level of TCR clonal expansion, whereas patients with multiple sclerosis had the lowest level, falling beneath the level found in healthy controls.

This clonotype has a count of ten or more. Its specificity is unknown. In germline, CDR1 is MNHEY, CDR2 SVGAGI. Trimming pared 2 bases from V and 8 bases from J, leaving 12 bases between. This CDR3 comprises 13 residues. The cDNA was generated by 5'RACE with 10-nucleotide random UMIs. TCRdb passed the 5' RACE reads through MiXCR, listing each CDR3 protein once. The table has about 95,000 distinct CDR3 sequences, roughly 4% seen once; the top ten hold 5% to 7.5%. The rearrangement joins TRBV6-5 to TRBJ1-2; D might be TRBD1 (6 bases). Sequences were obtained from PBMCs. The sequence was obtained from a woman younger than 35 with multiple sclerosis. DNA for the CDR3: TGTGCCAGCAGTTACGGGGGGGCGCAGGGCTACACCTTC. Protein product: CASSYGGAQGYTF.